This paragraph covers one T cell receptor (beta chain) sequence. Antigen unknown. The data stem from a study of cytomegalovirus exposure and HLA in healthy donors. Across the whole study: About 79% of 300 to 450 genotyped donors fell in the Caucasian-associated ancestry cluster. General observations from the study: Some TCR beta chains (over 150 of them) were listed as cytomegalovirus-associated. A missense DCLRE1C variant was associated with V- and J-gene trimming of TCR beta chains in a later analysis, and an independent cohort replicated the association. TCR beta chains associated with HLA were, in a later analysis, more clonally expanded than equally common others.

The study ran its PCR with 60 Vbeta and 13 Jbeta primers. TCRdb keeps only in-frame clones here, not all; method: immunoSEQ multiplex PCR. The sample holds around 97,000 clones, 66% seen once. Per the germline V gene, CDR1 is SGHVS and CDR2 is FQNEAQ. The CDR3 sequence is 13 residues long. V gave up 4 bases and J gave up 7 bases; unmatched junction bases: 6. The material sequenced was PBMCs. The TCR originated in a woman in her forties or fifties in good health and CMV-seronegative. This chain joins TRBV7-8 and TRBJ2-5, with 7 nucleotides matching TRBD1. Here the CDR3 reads CASSSGQHGTQYF. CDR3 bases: TGTGCCAGCAGCTCGGGACAGCATGGGACCCAGTACTTC.